This is a list of T cell receptor beta chains from one sample in a study of CD8 T cell repertoires and HIV-1 epitope variants. TCRdb's copy holds only in-frame clones and misses some; the assay was immunoSEQ multiplex PCR. The sample has fewer than 7,500 clones, around 69% seen once; the top ten hold around 40%. For these receptors, no antigen is known. Sequenced: cultured CD8+ T cells derived from PBMCs. These receptors came from a male donor with HIV. Both conserved end residues are trimmed from each CDR3.

J	V	CDR3
TRBJ1-5	TRBV28	ASSLTGPNQPQH
TRBJ1-2	TRBV21-1	ASSKWVGVWIKRNYGYT
TRBJ2-5	TRBV6-5	ASSRGQAETQY
TRBJ2-1	TRBV5-1	ASSWERGSYNEQF
TRBJ2-2	TRBV2	ASSEWVAGELF
TRBJ2-3	TRBV30	AWSVGQGATDTQY
TRBJ2-5	TRBV23-1	ASSQKDRVGETQY
TRBJ2-7	TRBV6-5	ASSEGAGPYEQY
TRBJ2-2	TRBV5-6	ASSLNWWETGELF
TRBJ1-3	TRBV11-2	ASRLTGTGSGNTIY
TRBJ2-7	TRBV6-5	ASSYSILYEQY
TRBJ1-5	TRBV6-5	ASSTYRDSNQPQH
TRBJ2-2	TRBV5-6	ASSRYSGLNTGELF
TRBJ1-2	TRBV2	ASSEGQGFNYGYT
TRBJ1-1	TRBV19	ASSIDRTPEAF
TRBJ2-3	TRBV6-9	ASRDSDRGQGDTQY
TRBJ2-3	TRBV5-1	ASSQFPPGLAGSSTDTQY
TRBJ2-7	TRBV7-9	ASSLRAGEQY
TRBJ1-1	TRBV7-3	ASSLMDSPNTEAF
TRBJ1-1	TRBV7-9	ASSLVQGEAF
TRBJ2-3	TRBV6-1	ASSDPRGWTDTQY
TRBJ2-1	TRBV5-4	ASSLGQYNEQF
TRBJ1-1	TRBV7-2	ASTPTSGDWRTEAF
TRBJ2-1	TRBV6-5	ASSYSTGVYNEQF
TRBJ2-2	TRBV9	ASSVAYPGGHTGELF